A single sample is the source of the 21 T cell receptor beta chains below, sequenced in a study of shared clonotypes between healthy human individuals (dated by TCRdb to 2020 to 2022). The library was built by means of the immunoSEQ multiplex PCR assay. Imported from immuneACCESS, the table was reduced by TCRdb to in-frame sequences with V and J called. These copies leave out some clones; in studies compared against another copy, an unresolved V gene accounts for under half, and the cause of the remainder is not known. Counted in this sample were about 1.1 million clones; approximately 78% of them appeared once. The top ten clonotypes cover roughly 0.61% of the sample. The sequencing input was memory CD4+ T cells from PBMCs. The cell subset or site label on this specimen signifies: CD45RA-negative fraction. The receptors derive from a man aged 18-30 years in good health. Some clones in this sample may be carry-over from other donors' samples.

The chain couples TRBV5-1 to TRBJ2-1; 7 bases match TRBD1. This CDR3 is 15 amino acids long. Trimming cost V 1 base and J 6 bases; bases outside gene matches: 7. CDR1 and CDR2 from the germline V gene are SGHRS and YFSETQ. CDR3 coding DNA: TGCGCCAGCAGCTTGTTTGTGACAGGGATCAATGAGCAGTTCTTC. This codes for CASSLFVTGINEQFF.

The rearrangement joins TRBV4-3 to TRBJ2-1; D is unresolved. The CDR3 covers 17 residues. V was trimmed by 0 bases and J by 2 bases, leaving 14 bases between them. Germline CDR1 reads LGHNA; CDR2 reads YSLEER. The chain's CDR3 is CASSQDRKRYPYNEQFF. CDR3 DNA sequence: TGCGCCAGCAGCCAAGATAGAAAGAGATATCCCTACAATGAGCAGTTCTTC.

Regarding this clone: The sample holds other DNA sequences that translate to the same CDR3. The genes are TRBV5-5 and TRBJ2-7; D may be TRBD1 (6 bases). The length of the CDR3 is 15 residues. Trimming left V 2 bases short and J 0 bases short, with 12 bases between. The germline V gene has CDR1 SGHKS and CDR2 YYEKEE (reference sequence). CDR3 loop: CASSLGGSGSYEQYF. CDR3 sequence (DNA): TGTGCCAGCAGCTTAGGGGGAAGCGGCTCCTACGAGCAGTACTTC.

The V call is TRBV6-6, the J call TRBJ1-5; D gene unclear. This CDR3 has 15 amino acids. V lost 0 bases and J lost 6, with 12 bases in between. The germline V gene encodes CDR1 MNHNY and CDR2 SVGAGI (reference sequence). The CDR3 DNA reads as TGTGCCAGCAGTTACTCCCGGGGAGGAACTCAGCCCCAGCATTTT. Encoded protein: CASSYSRGGTQPQHF.

This chain links TRBV20-1 with TRBJ2-7; TRBD1 matches 7 bases. CDR3 size: 11 residues. Germline V gene lookup returns CDR1 DFQATT and CDR2 SNEGSKA (reference sequence). The ends lost 8 bases at V and 4 bases at J; junction bases unmatched: 5. In DNA, the CDR3 is TGCAGTCCAAGGGACAGATACGAGCAGTACTTC. The encoded protein is CSPRDRYEQYF.

V is TRBV5-6 and J is TRBJ2-7, with 10 nucleotides matching TRBD2. The germline gives CDR1 SGHDT, CDR2 YYEEEE. The CDR3 covers 14 residues. V lost 6 bases and J lost 0; bases outside the gene matches: 3. The CDR3 is CASIRTSGSYEQYF. The DNA for the CDR3 is TGTGCCAGCATACGGACTAGCGGCTCCTACGAGCAGTACTTC.

For the CDR3, the DNA is TGTGCCAGCAGCCTAGGATTCAGGGGGGCCCAAGAGACCCAGTACTTC. Translating it yields CASSLGFRGAQETQYF. The chain couples TRBV4-2 to TRBJ2-5, with D maybe TRBD1 (7 bases). Trimming pared 4 bases from V and 1 base from J, leaving 16 bases between. This CDR3 region has 16 residues. Per germline, CDR1 LGHNA and CDR2 YNFKEQ.

There are a few counts of this clone. Possible read error: a much larger clone is one base away. Other DNA sequences of this sample code for an identical CDR3. The CDR3 DNA follows: TGTGCCAGCAGCTTGGATAATCAGCCCCAGCATTTT. This translates into CASSLDNQPQHF. This chain uses TRBV7-9 with TRBJ1-5; the D is unclear. The V and J ends lost 3 bases and 4 bases respectively, with 4 bases between them. In germline, CDR1 is SEHNR, CDR2 FQNEAQ (reference sequence). This CDR3 has 12 residues.

The chain employs TRBV4-3 and TRBJ2-5; TRBD2 aligns across 7 bases. The DNA end favors TRBJ2-7, so the J call may be wrong. Looked up from germline, CDR1 is LGHNA and CDR2 is YSLEER. The CDR3 has 14 residues. The CDR3 region is CASSQRAGSYEQYF. The DNA for the CDR3 is TGCGCCAGCAGCCAAAGAGCGGGGTCCTACGAGCAGTACTTC.

In this sample, this clone turned up once. The chain is built from TRBV11-2 and TRBJ2-4; 7 nucleotides match TRBD1. The CDR3 loop spans 13 amino acids. The germline V gene has CDR1 SGHAT and CDR2 FQNNGV. V lost 3 bases and J lost 6; bases outside the gene matches: 2. The CDR3 bases are TGTGCCAGCAGCTTCGACAGGGCAAACATTCAGTACTTC. It translates to CASSFDRANIQYF.

The rearrangement links TRBV11-2 to TRBJ2-3; perhaps D is TRBD1 or TRBD2 (6 bases each). Germline lookup yields CDR1 SGHAT and CDR2 FQNNGV. The CDR3 sequence is 15 residues long. V shed 5 bases and J shed 1 base, with 13 bases lying between them. In DNA form, the CDR3 reads TGTGCCAGCAGCGGAGGGGGTTTTCGCACAGATACGCAGTATTTT. This codes for CASSGGGFRTDTQYF.

The chain is built from TRBV7-8 and TRBJ2-7; 8 bases match TRBD2. The junction had 6 bases not matched to a gene; V was cut back by 4 bases and J by 1 base. The germline CDR1 and CDR2 sequences are SGHVS and FQNEAQ. CDR3 length: 15 residues. The CDR3 DNA sequence: TGTGCCAGCAGCTCTATAGCGGGAATATCCTACGAGCAGTACTTC. The encoded protein is CASSSIAGISYEQYF. Drawing the rest from reference TRBV7-8 and TRBJ2-7, the complete variable domain is GAGVSQSPRYKVAKRGQDVALRCDPISGHVSLFWYQQALGQGPEFLTYFQNEAQLDKSGLPSDRFFAERPEGSVSTLKIQRTQQEDSAVYLCASSSIAGISYEQYFGPGTRLTVT.

This chain connects TRBV4-3 to TRBJ1-1, with a possible D match to TRBD1 (5 bases). Trimming pared 0 bases from V and 2 bases from J, leaving 16 bases between. CDR1 LGHNA and CDR2 YSLEER come from the germline V gene. The length of the CDR3 is 17 residues. This chain's CDR3 is CASSQDRGGGTNTEAFF. CDR3 coding DNA: TGCGCCAGCAGCCAAGATCGGGGTGGTGGGACTAACACTGAAGCTTTCTTT.

This sequence joins TRBV19 and TRBJ2-7; 7 nucleotides line up with TRBD2. Looked up from germline, CDR1 is LNHDA and CDR2 is SQIVND (reference sequence). The V and J ends lost 7 bases and 4 bases, in that order; junction bases with no gene match: 10. The CDR3 sequence is 14 residues long. CDR3 sequence: CASTPRGVSYEQYF. CDR3 nucleotide sequence: TGTGCCAGTACCCCTCGGGGGGTTTCTTACGAGCAGTACTTC.

The V gene is TRBV5-1, the J gene TRBJ2-3; TRBD2 matches at 8 bases. The CDR3 is 13 amino acids. The germline V gene encodes CDR1 SGHRS and CDR2 YFSETQ. The J segment lost 1 base and the V segment lost 9 bases, leaving 4 bases of the junction unmatched. In DNA, the CDR3 is TGCGCCACCTCGACTAGCGGCACAGATACGCAGTATTTT. This encodes CATSTSGTDTQYF.

This clone was seen only a few times. The chain links TRBV5-4 to TRBJ1-2; no clear D. The CDR3 contains 13 residues. Trimming removed 0 bases from V and 5 bases from J, with 8 bases in between. Per the germline V gene, CDR1 is SGHNT and CDR2 is YYREEE (reference sequence). CDR3 DNA: TGTGCCAGCAGCTTGGCTAGGGAGTATGGCTACACCTTC. It codes for CASSLAREYGYTF.

This chain links TRBV15 with TRBJ1-2; D uncertain. This CDR3 is built from 16 residues. Trimming cost V 1 base and J 4 bases, with 16 bases left between them. The germline gives CDR1 LNHNV, CDR2 YYDKDF (reference sequence). CDR3 coding DNA: TGTGCCACCAGCAGAGGACTAGAGGGTTCTTCCTATGGCTACACCTTC. Translating it yields CATSRGLEGSSYGYTF.

The chain couples TRBV4-1 to TRBJ1-5; perhaps TRBD1 as D (5 bases). This CDR3 has 15 amino acids. V lost 4 bases, J lost 2 bases, and 12 bases lay in between. From germline, CDR1 is MGHRA and CDR2 YSYEKL. CDR3 DNA: TGCGCCAGCAGCCCTCTTGACAGAGGCAATCAGCCCCAGCATTTT. It translates to CASSPLDRGNQPQHF.

With regard to this clone: This may come from a read error, since a much larger clone is one base off. This specimen includes other DNA sequences encoding the same CDR3. The rearrangement joins TRBV7-8 to TRBJ2-2; 9 nucleotides align to TRBD2. The CDR3 length is 15 residues. Germline CDR1 reads SGHVS; CDR2 reads FQNEAQ. CDR3 DNA sequence: TGTGCCAGCACCTCCGGGGCTAGCGGGACCGGGGAGCTGTTTTTC. As protein: CASTSGASGTGELFF.

Remarks on this clone: Other nucleotide sequences from this sample produce the same CDR3. This chain connects TRBV4-3 to TRBJ1-2; D is ambiguous. V gave up 3 bases and J gave up 3 bases, with 8 bases separating them. Germline-derived CDR1 and CDR2 are LGHNA and YSLEER. The length of the CDR3 is 13 residues. The CDR3 nucleotides are TGCGCCAGCAGCCAGGAAGTCCACTATGGCTACACCTTC. This sequence encodes CASSQEVHYGYTF.

The rearrangement joins TRBV5-4 to TRBJ2-3, with D possibly being TRBD1 (6 bases). This CDR3 is 12 amino acids long. The germline V gene encodes CDR1 SGHNT and CDR2 YYREEE (reference sequence). Trimming stripped 7 bases from V and 8 bases from J, with 14 bases between. The CDR3 coding sequence is TGTGCCAGCGGACTTCAAGGGGGTACGCAGTATTTT. Its protein is CASGLQGGTQYF.